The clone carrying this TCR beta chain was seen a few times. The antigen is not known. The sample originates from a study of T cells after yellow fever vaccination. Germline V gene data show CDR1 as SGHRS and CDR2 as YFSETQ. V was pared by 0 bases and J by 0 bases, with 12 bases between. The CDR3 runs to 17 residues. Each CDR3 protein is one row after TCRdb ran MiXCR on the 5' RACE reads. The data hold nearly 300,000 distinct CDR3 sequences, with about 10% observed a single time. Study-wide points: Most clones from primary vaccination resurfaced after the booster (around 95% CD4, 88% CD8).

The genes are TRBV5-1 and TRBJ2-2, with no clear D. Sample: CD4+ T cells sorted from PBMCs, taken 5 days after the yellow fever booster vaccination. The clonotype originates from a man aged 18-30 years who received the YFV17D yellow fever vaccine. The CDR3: CASSLEVSISNTGELFF. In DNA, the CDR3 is TGCGCCAGCAGCTTGGAAGTTAGCATATCGAACACCGGGGAGCTGTTTTTT.